Presented here are 32 T cell receptor beta chains from one specimen sequenced in a study of CXCR3-negative and CXCR3-positive naive CD8 T cells. Carrying UMI labels, the TRB cDNA libraries were prepared through 5' RACE. With the 5' RACE reads reprocessed, TCRdb shows one record per CDR3 protein and no DNA. The sample totals about 43,000 distinct CDR3 sequences. The sequenced sample consisted of memory CD8+ T cells from blood. These receptors were taken from a human donor in good health. Some clones in this sample may be carry-over from other donors' samples.

This chain joins TRBV2 and TRBJ2-2; TCRdb picks TRBD1, but there is no DNA to check that call. From germline, CDR1 is SNHLY and CDR2 FYNNEI. The CDR3 contains 15 residues. CDR3: CASSRTGVNTGELFF.

The chain couples TRBV7-8 to TRBJ2-2. The germline CDR1 and CDR2 sequences are SGHVS and FQNEAQ. The CDR3 length is 15 residues. CDR3 loop: CASSLVRANTGELFF.

This rearrangement joins TRBV5-1 to TRBJ1-2; TCRdb indicates TRBD1, and absent DNA this call remains unverified. CDR1 is SGHRS and CDR2 is YFSETQ in the germline V gene. CDR3 length: 14 residues. The CDR3 sequence: CASSPGPAVDGYTF.

This chain joins TRBV7-9 and TRBJ2-2; the TCRdb call, TRBD2, lacks DNA for checking. CDR1 and CDR2 from the germline V gene are SEHNR and FQNEAQ (reference sequence). This CDR3 is built from 19 residues. CDR3 sequence reads: CASSLVLLEAGGHTGELFF. The full variable domain, completed using reference TRBV7-9 and TRBJ2-2, is DTGVSQNPRHKITKRGQNVTFRCDPISEHNRLYWYRQTLGQGPEFLTYFQNEAQLEKSRLLSDRFSAERPKGSFSTLEIQRTEQGDSAMYLCASSLVLLEAGGHTGELFFGEGSRLTVL.

The chain recombines TRBV11-1 with TRBJ2-7. The CDR3 totals 13 residues. From germline, CDR1 is SGHAT and CDR2 FQDESV (reference sequence). CDR3 residues: CASSPGDPYGQYF.

By frequency, this clonotype is medium-sized. V gene TRBV6-5 combines with J gene TRBJ2-3; TCRdb names TRBD1, which stays unverified in the absence of DNA. From germline, CDR1 is MNHEY and CDR2 SVGAGI. The CDR3 totals 18 residues. The CDR3 spells CASSYSGNRGISTDTQYF.

The V gene is TRBV6-4, the J gene TRBJ2-2; TCRdb's D call of TRBD1 is untestable without DNA. CDR3 length equals 16 residues. Germline values: CDR1 MRHNA, CDR2 SNTAGT. This chain's CDR3 is CASSDVPGADTGELFF.

The chain couples TRBV4-3 to TRBJ1-1. There are 14 residues in the CDR3. The germline CDR1 and CDR2 sequences are LGHNA and YSLEER. The CDR3 reads CASSQRDRNTEAFF.

The chain employs TRBV29-1 and TRBJ1-1; TCRdb designates TRBD1, a call that cannot be tested without DNA. The germline CDR1 and CDR2 sequences are SQVTM and ANQGSEA. The CDR3 has 13 amino acids. CDR3: CSVEGPGGTEAFF.

The chain links TRBV7-9 to TRBJ2-7; TCRdb designates TRBD1, a call that cannot be tested without DNA. Germline V lookup: CDR1 SEHNR, CDR2 FQNEAQ (reference sequence). The CDR3 covers 16 residues. The CDR3 spells CASSLARGQHSYEQYF.

The chain couples TRBV28 to TRBJ2-4; the D call of TRBD1 rests on TCRdb alone, since no DNA is present to check it. There are 14 residues in the CDR3. Germline-derived CDR1 and CDR2 are MDHEN and SYDVKM. The CDR3 spells CASSPTGGRNIQYF.

V and J are TRBV14 and TRBJ2-1; TCRdb gives TRBD1 as the D gene, but with no DNA this cannot be confirmed. The CDR3 covers 16 residues. CDR1 and CDR2 from the germline V gene are SGHDN and FVKESK. CDR3 loop: CASSSVPGQGGNEQFF.

The chain combines TRBV6-5 with TRBJ2-5. The germline gives CDR1 MNHEY, CDR2 SVGAGI. The CDR3 length is 14 residues. The CDR3 here is CASSYSIGQETQYF.

Frequency places this clonotype as medium-sized (0.01 to 0.1%). This rearrangement joins TRBV27 to TRBJ2-7. This CDR3 has 13 residues. Germline values: CDR1 MNHEY, CDR2 SMNVEV (reference sequence). The CDR3 loop is CASSLGQDYEQYF.

V and J are TRBV29-1 and TRBJ1-1; TCRdb's D gene call, TRBD1, goes unchecked for lack of DNA. The CDR3 consists of 13 residues. Looked up from germline, CDR1 is SQVTM and CDR2 is ANQGSEA. CDR3 in amino acids: CSVEQGEGNQAFF.

This rearrangement joins TRBV7-9 to TRBJ2-2; TCRdb designates TRBD2, a call that cannot be tested without DNA. This CDR3 has 15 residues. The germline gives CDR1 SEHNR, CDR2 FQNEAQ (reference sequence). This CDR3 reads CASILGTSNTGELFF.

The chain joins TRBV7-9 to TRBJ1-1; TCRdb selects TRBD1, and the lack of DNA leaves this call unchecked. This CDR3 has 13 residues. Per germline, CDR1 SEHNR and CDR2 FQNEAQ (reference sequence). The chain's CDR3 is CASTGTGGTEAFF.

The V call is TRBV10-3, the J call TRBJ1-1; the D gene TCRdb calls, TRBD1, cannot be checked with no DNA. CDR1 and CDR2 from the germline V gene are ENHRY and SYGVKD. CDR3 size: 16 residues. CDR3 sequence: CAISESFGQARLEAFF.

This rearrangement joins TRBV10-3 to TRBJ1-5. CDR3 length: 14 residues. CDR1 ENHRY and CDR2 SYGVKD come from the germline V gene. CDR3 region: CAISGTESNQPQHF.

The J gene is TRBJ1-1, the V gene TRBV27. CDR3 length: 14 amino acids. The germline gives CDR1 MNHEY, CDR2 SMNVEV (reference sequence). CDR3 amino acids: CASSLTVMVTEAFF.

The rearrangement links TRBV7-3 to TRBJ2-1; TCRdb selects TRBD2, and the lack of DNA leaves this call unchecked. This CDR3 is built from 15 residues. The germline V gene has CDR1 SGHTA and CDR2 FQGTGA. The CDR3 sequence is CASSALAGGPDEQFF.

CDR3 sequence reads: CASSYPWPESLYEQYF. V usage is TRBV6-2 or TRBV6-3 and J usage is TRBJ2-7; TCRdb selects TRBD1, and the lack of DNA leaves this call unchecked. The CDR3 is 16 amino acids. Germline V lookup: CDR1 MNHEY, CDR2 SVGEGT.

The gene calls are TRBV7-8 and TRBJ2-3. The CDR3 loop spans 13 amino acids. Germline V gene lookup returns CDR1 SGHVS and CDR2 FQNEAQ. The CDR3 sequence: CASSLVNGDTQYF.

This chain links TRBV28 with TRBJ2-7; as DNA is missing, the TRBD1 call by TCRdb cannot be tested. The CDR3 spans 14 residues. Germline CDR1 is MDHEN and CDR2 is SYDVKM. CDR3 region: CASSLGWGQGEQYF.

CDR3 sequence reads: CSADERGGRYEQYF. The rearrangement joins TRBV20-1 to TRBJ2-7; the D call from TCRdb, TRBD2, cannot be confirmed without DNA. The V gene's germline CDR1 is DFQATT and CDR2 SNEGSKA (reference sequence). There are 14 residues in the CDR3.

This rearrangement joins TRBV28 to TRBJ2-7. This CDR3 region has 13 residues. Germline-derived CDR1 and CDR2 are MDHEN and SYDVKM. This CDR3 is CASSTMYTYEQYF.

This rearrangement joins TRBV29-1 to TRBJ2-3; TCRdb picks TRBD2, but there is no DNA to check that call. The CDR3 is 14 amino acids. CDR1 and CDR2 from the germline V gene are SQVTM and ANQGSEA. CDR3 loop: CSASGTFDTDTQYF.

V is TRBV7-6 and J is TRBJ2-1; TCRdb selects TRBD2, and the lack of DNA leaves this call unchecked. Germline V gives CDR1 SGHVS, CDR2 FNYEAQ. The CDR3 is 14 residues long. CDR3 region: CASSPLTSAREQFF.

V and J are TRBV12-3 or TRBV12-4 and TRBJ2-7. The CDR3 sequence is 11 residues long. This CDR3 is CASSWLYEQYF.

This chain connects TRBV4-1 to TRBJ1-1; TCRdb designates TRBD1, a call that cannot be tested without DNA. This CDR3 has 16 residues. Germline assignment: CDR1 MGHRA and CDR2 YSYEKL. CDR3 sequence reads: CASSQALGGLNTEAFF.

This chain uses TRBV29-1 with TRBJ2-5. The length of the CDR3 is 11 residues. CDR1 and CDR2 (germline): SQVTM, ANQGSEA. CDR3: CSVMEQETQYF.

The genes are TRBV5-4 and TRBJ2-2; checking the TCRdb D call of TRBD2 is not possible without DNA. Germline CDR1 and CDR2: SGHNT and YYREEE (reference sequence). The CDR3 extends over 16 amino acids. CDR3 sequence: CASSLAGRGVTGELFF.